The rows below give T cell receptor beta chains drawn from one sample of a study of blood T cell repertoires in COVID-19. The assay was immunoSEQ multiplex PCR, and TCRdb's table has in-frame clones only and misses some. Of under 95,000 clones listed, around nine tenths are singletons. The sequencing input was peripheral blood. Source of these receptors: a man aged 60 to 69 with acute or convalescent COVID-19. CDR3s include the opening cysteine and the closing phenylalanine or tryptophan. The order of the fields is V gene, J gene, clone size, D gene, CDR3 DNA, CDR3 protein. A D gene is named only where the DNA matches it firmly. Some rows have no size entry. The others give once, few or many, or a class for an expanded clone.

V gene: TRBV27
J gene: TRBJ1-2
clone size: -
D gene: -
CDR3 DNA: TGTGCCAGCAGTTTAAGGTGGGGGGAGGGTGGCTACACCTTC
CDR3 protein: CASSLRWGEGGYTF

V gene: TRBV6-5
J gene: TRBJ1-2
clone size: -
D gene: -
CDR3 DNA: TGTGCCAGCAGTTACTCCGGCAGGGGAAACTATGGCTACACCTTC
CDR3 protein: CASSYSGRGNYGYTF

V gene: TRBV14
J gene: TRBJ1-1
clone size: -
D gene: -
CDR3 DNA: TGTGCCAGCAGCCACCTTACCGGGTCGCACACTGAAGCTTTCTTT
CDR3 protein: CASSHLTGSHTEAFF

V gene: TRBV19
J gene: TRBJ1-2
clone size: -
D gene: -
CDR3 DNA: TGTGCCAGTAGTATCTCTACAGGGAACTATGGCTACACCTTC
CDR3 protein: CASSISTGNYGYTF

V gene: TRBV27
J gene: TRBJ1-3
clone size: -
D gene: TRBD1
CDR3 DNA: TGTGCCAGCCTACGGTCCGACAGGGATGGAAACACCATATATTTT
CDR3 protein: CASLRSDRDGNTIYF

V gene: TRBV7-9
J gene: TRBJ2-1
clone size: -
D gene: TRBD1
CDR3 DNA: TGTGCCAGCAGCTCGGGACAGACCGAGGGCAATGAGCAGTTCTTC
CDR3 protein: CASSSGQTEGNEQFF

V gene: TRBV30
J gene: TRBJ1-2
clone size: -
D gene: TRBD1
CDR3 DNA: TGTGCCTGGAGCCCCCAGGGGGCGTCCCGCTATGGCTACACCTTC
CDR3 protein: CAWSPQGASRYGYTF

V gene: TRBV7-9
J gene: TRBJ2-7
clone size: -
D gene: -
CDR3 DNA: TGTGCCAGCAGCAAGGACATCTACGAGCAGTACTTC
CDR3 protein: CASSKDIYEQYF

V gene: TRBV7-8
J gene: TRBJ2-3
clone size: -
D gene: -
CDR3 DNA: TGTGCCAGCAGCTACAGGGCCCGCACAGATACGCAGTATTTT
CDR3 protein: CASSYRARTDTQYF

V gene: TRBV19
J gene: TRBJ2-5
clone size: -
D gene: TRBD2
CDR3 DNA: TGTGCCAGTAGTTCCAGCGGGGGGGCTGGGGAGACCCAGTACTTC
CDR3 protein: CASSSSGGAGETQYF

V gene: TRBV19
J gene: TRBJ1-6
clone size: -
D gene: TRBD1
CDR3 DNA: TGTGCCAGTAGTTCCACCGGGACAGGGGGCATCGGGGCGAGTTCACCCCTCCACTTT
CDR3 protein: CASSSTGTGGIGASSPLHF

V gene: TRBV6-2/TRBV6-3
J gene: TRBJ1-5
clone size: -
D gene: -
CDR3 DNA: TGTGCCAGCAGTTACTCTCTCATGCAGATTAGCAATCAGCCCCAGCATTTT
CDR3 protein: CASSYSLMQISNQPQHF

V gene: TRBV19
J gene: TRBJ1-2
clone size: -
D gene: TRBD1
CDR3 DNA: TGTGCCAGTAGTAGCCCTGGGACAGGGTACCCTAACTATGGCTACACCTTC
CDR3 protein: CASSSPGTGYPNYGYTF

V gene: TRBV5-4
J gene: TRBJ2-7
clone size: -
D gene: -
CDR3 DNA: TGTGCCAGCAGCATCGCGGGGAGCTCCTACGAGCAGTACTTC
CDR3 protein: CASSIAGSSYEQYF

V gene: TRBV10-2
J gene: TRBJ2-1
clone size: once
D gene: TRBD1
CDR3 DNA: TGCGCCAGCATCCGGGACAGAAGATCCTACAATGAGCAGTTCTTC
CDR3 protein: CASIRDRRSYNEQFF

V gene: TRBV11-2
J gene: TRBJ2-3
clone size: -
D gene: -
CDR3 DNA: TGTGCCAGCAGCTTAAATCCCCTGCGGGGCCACACAGATACGCAGTATTTT
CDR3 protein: CASSLNPLRGHTDTQYF

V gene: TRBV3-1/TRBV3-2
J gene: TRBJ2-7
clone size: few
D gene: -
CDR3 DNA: TGTGCCAGCAGCCAAGGTCCTTCCCACGAGCAGTACTTC
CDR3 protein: CASSQGPSHEQYF

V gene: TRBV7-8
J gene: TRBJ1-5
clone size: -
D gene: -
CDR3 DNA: TGTGCCAGCAGCTTAGACAGGAGCAATCAGCCCCAGCATTTT
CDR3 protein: CASSLDRSNQPQHF

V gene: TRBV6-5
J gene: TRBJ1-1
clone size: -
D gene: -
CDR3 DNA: TGTGCCAGCAGCCCAGGGCAAGGGCGGACTGAAGCTTTCTTT
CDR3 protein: CASSPGQGRTEAFF

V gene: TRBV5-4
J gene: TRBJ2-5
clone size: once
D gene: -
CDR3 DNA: TGTGCCAGCAGCCTCGGGGTAACCGAAGAGACCCAGTACTTC
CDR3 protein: CASSLGVTEETQYF

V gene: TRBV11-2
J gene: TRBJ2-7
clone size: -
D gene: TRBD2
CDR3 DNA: TGTGCCAGCAGCTTGGCGGGGGAAACCTACGAGCAGTACTTC
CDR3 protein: CASSLAGETYEQYF

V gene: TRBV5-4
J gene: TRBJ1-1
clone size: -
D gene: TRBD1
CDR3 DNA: TGTGCCAGTGGACCCGGGACAGGGGATTTGAGGACTGAAGCTTTCTTT
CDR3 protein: CASGPGTGDLRTEAFF